These 19 T cell receptor beta chains originate from one sample sequenced in a study of OX40 agonist ivuxolimab in advanced cancers. Assay: immunoSEQ multiplex PCR; the TCRdb copy retains only in-frame clones and omits some. The table has about 77,000 clones, around 80% seen once. Here the sequenced sample was CD4+ or CD8+ T cells sorted from blood, taken in a trial of the OX40 agonist ivuxolimab. The source is an adult with an advanced solid tumor such as melanoma, head and neck, liver or kidney cancer.

This clone turned up a few times. The chain uses TRBV4-2 and TRBJ1-1; no firm D call. There are 15 residues in the CDR3. The ends were cut back, 0 bases at V and 5 bases at J, with 13 bases in the middle. Germline lookup yields CDR1 LGHNA and CDR2 YNFKEQ. DNA of the CDR3: TGTGCCAGCAGCCAAGATCCCCCAGGCAGTACTGAAGCTTTCTTT. It codes for CASSQDPPGSTEAFF.

This rearrangement joins TRBV11-2 to TRBJ2-1, with 12 bases lining up with TRBD2. With 6 bases clipped from V and 9 bases from J, the junction kept 3 bases outside the gene matches. The CDR3 length is 13 residues. Per germline, CDR1 SGHAT and CDR2 FQNNGV. The CDR3 DNA reads as TGTGCCAGCAGGACTAGCGGGAGTCGTGAGCAGTTCTTC. Translation: CASRTSGSREQFF.

This clone has just a few counts. This chain links TRBV28 with TRBJ1-6; D gene ambiguous. V was trimmed by 8 bases and J by 7 bases, leaving 21 bases between them. This CDR3 comprises 16 residues. Looked up from germline, CDR1 is MDHEN and CDR2 is SYDVKM. The CDR3 sequence is CASRERPAGLNSPLHF. The DNA of the CDR3 is TGTGCCAGCCGCGAGAGGCCGGCAGGACTAAATTCACCCCTCCACTTT.

This clone has a count of ten or more. The genes are TRBV7-8 and TRBJ2-7; 8 nucleotides align to TRBD2. The CDR3 has 15 amino acids. The V gene end was trimmed by 5 bases and the J gene end by 2 bases; junction bases not matched to a gene: 8. CDR1 is SGHVS and CDR2 is FQNEAQ in the germline V gene. The CDR3 loop is CASSPGRGATYEQYF. The CDR3 nucleotides read TGTGCCAGCAGCCCCGGGCGGGGGGCTACCTACGAGCAGTACTTC.

This chain uses TRBV9 with TRBJ2-5; maybe TRBD2 (5 bases). Trimming cost V 3 bases and J 5 bases, with 20 bases left between them. CDR3 size: 16 residues. CDR1 is SGDLS and CDR2 is YYNGEE in the germline V gene. For the CDR3, the DNA is TGTGCCAGCAGCGGAATCGTGGCAGGCGGCGGGGAGACCCAGTACTTC. This gives the protein CASSGIVAGGGETQYF.

A note on this clone: Relative to the germline gene, one junction end is altered; a read error may explain this. The rearrangement joins TRBV4-3 to TRBJ2-1; possible D gene TRBD1, 5 bases. The CDR3 sequence is 13 residues long. Germline assignment: CDR1 LGHNA and CDR2 YSLEER. CDR3 DNA sequence: TGCGCCAGCAGCCAAGAGGCGGACAACGAGCAGTTCTTC. Protein sequence: CASSQEADNEQFF.

The V call is TRBV30, the J call TRBJ1-1; 8 positions agree with TRBD1. Germline V CDR1 and CDR2: GTSNPN, SVGIG (reference sequence). The ends lost 4 bases at V and 1 base at J; junction bases unmatched: 8. This CDR3 comprises 15 residues. This chain's CDR3 is CAWNRDRKTNTEAFF. In DNA form, the CDR3 reads TGTGCCTGGAACCGGGACAGGAAAACGAACACTGAAGCTTTCTTT.

The chain combines TRBV6-6 with TRBJ1-5; D not certain. Germline CDR1 MNHNY, CDR2 SVGAGI (reference sequence). Trimming pared 7 bases from V and 4 bases from J, leaving 8 bases between. This CDR3 region has 12 residues. The CDR3 protein is CASKTGNQPQHF. The CDR3 DNA follows: TGTGCCAGCAAAACGGGGAATCAGCCCCAGCATTTT.

V gene TRBV4-2 combines with J gene TRBJ2-5; D gene uncertain. The CDR3 spans 14 residues. V lost 0 bases, J lost 4 bases, and 9 bases lay in between. The germline V gene encodes CDR1 LGHNA and CDR2 YNFKEQ. The DNA of the CDR3 is TGTGCCAGCAGCCAAGAAACGTACGGAGAGACCCAGTACTTC. As protein: CASSQETYGETQYF.

The genes are TRBV5-4 and TRBJ2-2, with a tentative D call TRBD1 (5 bases). This CDR3 is 14 amino acids long. V was trimmed by 2 bases and J by 5 bases, leaving 10 bases between them. The V gene's germline CDR1 is SGHNT and CDR2 YYREEE (reference sequence). In DNA form, the CDR3 reads TGTGCCAGCAGCTTCGTCCAGGGAACCGGGGAGCTGTTTTTT. It codes for CASSFVQGTGELFF.

The chain has TRBV28 and TRBJ1-4; TRBD1 matches at 7 bases. The CDR3 has 17 residues. Looked up from germline, CDR1 is MDHEN and CDR2 is SYDVKM. V shed 2 bases and J 1 base; nucleotides not matched to a gene: 7. The CDR3 region has the DNA TGTGCCAGCAGTTTAGGTTCACAGGGGTTAACTAATGAAAAACTGTTTTTT. The encoded protein is CASSLGSQGLTNEKLFF.

V gene TRBV28 combines with J gene TRBJ2-5; D is perhaps TRBD2 (5 bases). V lost 7 bases to trimming and J lost 4 bases, with 10 bases between them. The germline CDR1 and CDR2 sequences are MDHEN and SYDVKM. The CDR3 is 12 amino acids. CDR3 amino acids: CASTDFGETQYF. DNA of the CDR3: TGTGCCAGCACGGACTTTGGAGAGACCCAGTACTTC.

The CDR3 DNA is TGTGCCAGCAGTTGGGAGGGAGGGGGCGGGCAGTACTTC. Its protein product is CASSWEGGGGQYF. The chain employs TRBV6-5 and TRBJ2-7; tentatively, D is TRBD1 or TRBD2 (7 bases each). Trimming left V 4 bases short and J 9 bases short, with 16 bases between. The CDR3 covers 13 residues. Per the germline V gene, CDR1 is MNHEY and CDR2 is SVGAGI.

Only one count was recorded for this clone. V and J are TRBV28 and TRBJ1-4; TRBD1 might be the D (5 bases). V was pared by 2 bases and J by 7 bases, with 11 bases between. CDR1 MDHEN and CDR2 SYDVKM come from the germline V gene. The CDR3 is 14 residues long. CDR3 residues: CASSLGGAPEKLFF. DNA for the CDR3: TGTGCCAGCAGTTTAGGAGGGGCTCCTGAAAAACTGTTTTTT.

This chain connects TRBV19 to TRBJ1-6; D not resolved. The CDR3 runs to 14 residues. Germline CDR1 is LNHDA and CDR2 is SQIVND (reference sequence). Trimming stripped 3 bases from V and 11 bases from J, with 14 bases between. In nucleotides, the CDR3 is TGTGCCAGTAGTATTCGAACGGACGGTACACCCCTCCACTTT. Translation gives CASSIRTDGTPLHF.

The chain combines TRBV5-8 with TRBJ2-1, with D possibly being TRBD1 or TRBD2 (7 bases each). Germline CDR1 is SGHTS and CDR2 is YDEGEE. V was trimmed by 2 bases and J by 3 bases, leaving 15 bases between them. The CDR3 loop spans 16 amino acids. The CDR3 sequence: CASSLFRGGDYNEQFF. CDR3 sequence (DNA): TGTGCCAGCAGCTTATTCAGGGGGGGCGACTACAATGAGCAGTTCTTC.

The rearrangement links TRBV2 to TRBJ1-2, with D tentatively TRBD1 (5 bases). The germline CDR1 and CDR2 sequences are SNHLY and FYNNEI. With 5 bases removed from V and 6 bases from J, the gap between germline ends came to 10 bases. CDR3 size: 12 residues. CDR3 loop: CASSLDSNGYTF. CDR3 bases: TGTGCCAGCAGTTTAGACAGCAATGGCTACACCTTC.

V gene TRBV19 combines with J gene TRBJ1-5; D perhaps matches TRBD1 (6 bases). Trimming took 2 bases from V and 6 from J, leaving 14 bases between them. Germline lookup yields CDR1 LNHDA and CDR2 SQIVND (reference sequence). CDR3 length: 15 amino acids. The CDR3 DNA follows: TGTGCCAGTAGTATAACAGGGACTTTCCCTCAGCCCCAGCATTTT. This gives the protein CASSITGTFPQPQHF. Combining the CDR3 with reference TRBV19 and TRBJ1-5 gives the whole variable domain DGGITQSPKYLFRKEGQNVTLSCEQNLNHDAMYWYRQDPGQGLRLIYYSQIVNDFQKGDIAEGYSVSREKKESFPLTVTSAQKNPTAFYLCASSITGTFPQPQHFGDGTRLSIL.

This chain links TRBV5-1 with TRBJ2-7, with 9 bases matching TRBD1. CDR3 size: 15 residues. Trimming took 0 bases from V and 4 from J; bases not matched to a gene: 5. Germline V gives CDR1 SGHRS, CDR2 YFSETQ. Here the CDR3 DNA reads TGCGCCAGCAGCTTGGCCGAGACAGGGGGTTACGAGCAGTACTTC. Its protein is CASSLAETGGYEQYF.